These 6 T cell receptor beta chains were all obtained from the same sample, sequenced in a study of beta chain features in type 1 diabetes. cDNA synthesis used the whole RNA isolate, giving expressed TCRB sequences. Profiled with immunoSEQ multiplex PCR; TCRdb holds only in-frame clones, not every one. This table holds some 900,000 clones, roughly 17% found once. The sample consisted of naive CD4+ T cells from blood. Receptors originate from a woman aged 18-29 years in good health.

DNA for the CDR3: TGTGCCAGCAGCTCTAACCGGGACTCTCGGAATTGGAATGAGCAGTTCTTC. Protein product: CASSSNRDSRNWNEQFF. This chain links TRBV7-9 with TRBJ2-1, with D maybe TRBD2 (6 bases). Germline V gene data show CDR1 as SEHNR and CDR2 as FQNEAQ (reference sequence). The CDR3 extends over 17 amino acids. V lost 4 bases, J lost 7 bases, and 23 bases lay in between.

This chain links TRBV27 with TRBJ1-4; D gene ambiguous. The V end lost 5 bases, the J end lost 8 bases, and 18 bases lay between the germline ends. The CDR3 loop spans 15 amino acids. CDR1 and CDR2 (germline): MNHEY, SMNVEV (reference sequence). Written as DNA, the CDR3 is TGTGCCAGCAGTCAGGAGGGCAGAGGTGGAGAAAAACTGTTTTTT. Its translation is CASSQEGRGGEKLFF.

With regard to this clone: Only one base separates this from a far larger clonotype, so it likely reflects a read error. The genes are TRBV7-8 and TRBJ2-3; D ambiguous. In germline, CDR1 is SGHVS, CDR2 FQNEAQ. The length of the CDR3 is 11 residues. The CDR3 DNA reads TGTGCCAGCACCTTAACAGATACGCAGTATTTT. Protein sequence: CASTLTDTQYF. Full variable domain (outside the CDR3, taken from reference TRBV7-8 and TRBJ2-3): GAGVSQSPRYKVAKRGQDVALRCDPISGHVSLFWYQQALGQGPEFLTYFQNEAQLDKSGLPSDRFFAERPEGSVSTLKIQRTQQEDSAVYLCASTLTDTQYFGPGTRLTVL.

This clone was seen at least ten times. This chain links TRBV21-1 with TRBJ1-1. TRBV21-1 is given as a pseudogene. There are 9 residues in the CDR3. CDR3 sequence reads: CASPRRAFF. The DNA of the CDR3 is TGTGCCAGCCCCCGGAGAGCTTTCTTT.

This chain joins TRBV4-2 and TRBJ2-2; TRBD1 agrees at 10 bases. The CDR3 has 16 residues. After removal of 4 bases from V and 5 bases from J, the junction contained 7 bases not matched to a gene. CDR1 and CDR2 (germline): LGHNA, YNFKEQ. Here the CDR3 reads CASSPRDRGGTGELFF. The CDR3 nucleotides read TGTGCCAGCAGCCCCCGGGACAGGGGTGGGACCGGGGAGCTGTTTTTT.

The chain has TRBV2 and TRBJ2-6; the D gene is possibly TRBD1 (6 bases). CDR1 and CDR2 from the germline V gene are SNHLY and FYNNEI. This CDR3 region has 16 residues. V lost 6 bases and J lost 1, with 13 bases in between. CDR3 sequence reads: CASSILQGSGANVLTF. The DNA of the CDR3 is TGTGCCAGCAGCATATTGCAGGGGTCTGGGGCCAACGTCCTGACTTTC.